These 25 T cell receptor beta chains came from one sample sequenced in a study of follicular helper T cells after annual influenza vaccination. TCRdb's table, derived via immunoSEQ multiplex PCR, lists solely in-frame clones and lacks some. Of approximately 430 clones listed, roughly four fifths are singletons. Time point here: 2015-2016 season, pre-vaccination. Sequencing was performed on CXCR5+ CD38+ circulating T follicular helper cells from blood, taken on the day of influenza vaccination. The sample's subset: circulating Tfh, non-naive CD4+CXCR5+PD-1+ (ICOS+CD38+ or ICOS-CD38-). The receptors stem from an adult who received the influenza vaccine.

The rearrangement uses TRBV28 and TRBJ2-1, with D possibly TRBD2 on 5 matching bases. There are 12 residues in the CDR3. V shed 2 bases and J shed 8 bases, with 7 bases lying between them. Germline CDR1 is MDHEN and CDR2 is SYDVKM. The CDR3 DNA follows: TGTGCCAGCAGTTTAAGAGGGTATGAGCAGTTCTTC. It yields the protein CASSLRGYEQFF.

The chain joins TRBV5-1 to TRBJ2-3, with a weak D call TRBD1 (6 bases). Germline CDR1 SGHRS, CDR2 YFSETQ. V was shortened by 7 bases and J by 4 bases, with 22 bases between the two germline ends. The CDR3 spans 16 residues. The CDR3 loop is CASSSPGAGYSDTQYF. DNA for the CDR3: TGCGCCAGCTCGAGCCCAGGGGCAGGGTATTCAGATACGCAGTATTTT.

V is TRBV14 and J is TRBJ1-1; D is perhaps TRBD1 (5 bases). CDR3 length equals 17 residues. The V end lost 1 base, the J end lost 3 bases, and 18 bases lay between the germline ends. Germline V gene data show CDR1 as SGHDN and CDR2 as FVKESK. The CDR3 region has the DNA TGTGCCAGCAGCCAAGGAGTTCGGGGCCTCGGATACACTGAAGCTTTCTTT. Translating it yields CASSQGVRGLGYTEAFF.

This chain uses TRBV27 with TRBJ2-3; maybe TRBD2 (5 bases). CDR1 and CDR2 from the germline V gene are MNHEY and SMNVEV (reference sequence). This CDR3 contains 17 residues. V shed 2 bases and J shed 7 bases, with 22 bases lying between them. The CDR3 protein is CASSLRFNSQRGNTQYF. CDR3 DNA: TGTGCCAGCAGTTTAAGATTTAATTCCCAACGGGGTAATACGCAGTATTTT.

The V gene is TRBV21-1, the J gene TRBJ2-1. TRBV21-1 is described as a pseudogene. The CDR3 is 13 amino acids. CDR3 sequence reads: CASEGTFHNEQFF. CDR3 sequence (DNA): TGTGCCAGCGAGGGGACGTTCCACAATGAGCAGTTCTTC.

The chain couples TRBV2 to TRBJ2-2; D is undetermined. Germline CDR1 and CDR2: SNHLY and FYNNEI. The CDR3 is made up of 15 amino acids. V gave up 1 base and J gave up 7 bases, with 13 bases separating them. The DNA for the CDR3 is TGTGCCAGCAGTGAAGAAGGATCGACGTTCGGGGAGCTGTTTTTT. Translation: CASSEEGSTFGELFF.

The CDR3 nucleotides read TGTGCCAGTACCCCCACAGGGGGCAGGTCGGGTGAGCAGTTCTTC. It is translated as CASTPTGGRSGEQFF. This chain uses TRBV19 with TRBJ2-1; 9 bases map to TRBD1. With V trimmed by 7 bases and J by 9 bases, 13 bases remained unmatched. CDR1 and CDR2 (germline): LNHDA, SQIVND (reference sequence). The CDR3 is made up of 15 amino acids.

This chain links TRBV5-4 with TRBJ2-2, with TRBD2 as a possible D gene (5 bases). V dropped 4 bases and J dropped 3 bases, with 13 bases sitting between them. The germline gives CDR1 SGHNT, CDR2 YYREEE (reference sequence). The CDR3 runs to 15 residues. This chain's CDR3 is CASSGGRHYTGELFF. The CDR3 nucleotides are TGTGCCAGCAGCGGAGGCCGGCACTACACCGGGGAGCTGTTTTTT.

The chain has TRBV2 and TRBJ2-1; D gene unclear. The CDR3 covers 11 residues. Germline values: CDR1 SNHLY, CDR2 FYNNEI. Trimming pared 4 bases from V and 10 bases from J, leaving 8 bases between. The CDR3 DNA reads as TGTGCCAGCAGTGTGTATTGGGAGCAGTTCTTC. Translation gives CASSVYWEQFF.

This clone appeared a single time. V is TRBV29-1 and J is TRBJ2-3; a possible D gene is TRBD1 (6 bases). Trimming removed 5 bases at V and 0 bases at J, with 9 bases between. This CDR3 is 13 amino acids long. The V gene's germline CDR1 is SQVTM and CDR2 ANQGSEA. This CDR3 is CSVWDTSTDTQYF. The CDR3 DNA reads as TGCAGCGTTTGGGACACGAGCACAGATACGCAGTATTTT.

The J gene is TRBJ2-7, the V gene TRBV30; D is unclear. V shed 0 bases and J shed 3 bases, with 6 bases lying between them. Germline V CDR1 and CDR2: GTSNPN, SVGIG (reference sequence). The CDR3 is 12 residues long. CDR3 sequence: CAWSVKVYEQYF. The CDR3, as DNA: TGTGCCTGGAGTGTAAAGGTCTACGAGCAGTACTTC.

V and J are TRBV27 and TRBJ2-3; D is perhaps TRBD2 (5 bases). Trimming pared 2 bases from V and 7 bases from J, leaving 10 bases between. Germline loops: CDR1 MNHEY, CDR2 SMNVEV (reference sequence). This CDR3 has 13 amino acids. DNA for the CDR3: TGTGCCAGCAGTTTAGAAGGAGGACATACGCAGTATTTT. Translation: CASSLEGGHTQYF.

This chain joins TRBV28 and TRBJ2-2; D remains unclear. The ends were cut back, 5 bases at V and 1 base at J, with 14 bases in the middle. Looked up from germline, CDR1 is MDHEN and CDR2 is SYDVKM. This CDR3 has 16 residues. CDR3 sequence reads: CASSLPTIMNTGELFF. In DNA, the CDR3 is TGTGCCAGCAGTCTACCCACCATTATGAACACCGGGGAGCTGTTTTTT.

The chain carries TRBV4-1 and TRBJ1-2, with 10 bases that match TRBD1. Trimming took 4 bases from V and 6 from J; bases not matched to a gene: 5. The CDR3 is made up of 14 amino acids. Germline V gene data show CDR1 as MGHRA and CDR2 as YSYEKL. CDR3 DNA sequence: TGCGCCAGCAGCCCGGGACAGGGGTACCATGGCTACACCTTC. It is translated as CASSPGQGYHGYTF.

The V and J genes are TRBV19 and TRBJ1-5; TRBD1 matches at 7 bases. Germline V gives CDR1 LNHDA, CDR2 SQIVND (reference sequence). The CDR3 consists of 14 residues. Trimming took 3 bases from V and 6 from J; bases not matched to a gene: 5. CDR3 nucleotides: TGTGCCAGTAGTATCGACAGGGCTCCTCAGCCCCAGCATTTT. This translates into CASSIDRAPQPQHF.

The chain uses TRBV5-6 and TRBJ2-2; D is perhaps TRBD1 (6 bases). The CDR3 has 16 amino acids. In germline, CDR1 is SGHDT, CDR2 YYEEEE. The V and J ends lost 1 base and 1 base respectively, with 11 bases between them. CDR3 nucleotide sequence: TGTGCCAGCAGCTTGTCTATCAGGGGGAACACCGGGGAGCTGTTTTTT. Its translation: CASSLSIRGNTGELFF. The entire variable domain, with the rest obtained from reference TRBV5-6 and TRBJ2-2, is as follows: DAGVTQSPTHLIKTRGQQVTLRCSPKSGHDTVSWYQQALGQGPQFIFQYYEEEERQRGNFPDRFSGHQFPNYSSELNVNALLLGDSALYLCASSLSIRGNTGELFFGEGSRLTVL.

V is TRBV2 and J is TRBJ2-7, with no clear D. The CDR3 contains 12 residues. Germline V CDR1 and CDR2: SNHLY, FYNNEI. V lost 6 bases, J lost 3 bases, and 9 bases lay in between. Written as DNA, the CDR3 is TGTGCCAGCAGGCCCAACAGCTACGAGCAGTACTTC. It is translated as CASRPNSYEQYF. Complete variable domain (other parts from reference TRBV2 and TRBJ2-7): EPEVTQTPSHQVTQMGQEVILRCVPISNHLYFYWYRQILGQKVEFLVSFYNNEISEKSEIFDDQFSVERPDGSNFTLKIRSTKLEDSAMYFCASRPNSYEQYFGPGTRLTVT.

There are a few counts of this clone. The chain links TRBV2 to TRBJ1-2, with D possibly TRBD1 on 6 matching bases. V was shortened by 6 bases and J by 8 bases, with 19 bases between the two germline ends. Germline CDR1 reads SNHLY; CDR2 reads FYNNEI. This CDR3 contains 14 residues. DNA of the CDR3: TGTGCCAGCAGGATTACGACAGGTTTATGGGGCTACACCTTC. This sequence encodes CASRITTGLWGYTF.

Comments on this clone: A read error may account for a junction end that differs from germline. Within the sample, other DNA sequences also encode this same CDR3. The V call is TRBV10-3, the J call TRBJ2-7; 8 positions match TRBD1. Germline lookup yields CDR1 ENHRY and CDR2 SYGVKD. The CDR3 has 16 residues. The CDR3 DNA sequence: TGTGCTATCAGTGACAATAGACAGGGGTTCTCCTACGAGCAGTACTTC. Residues: CAISDNRQGFSYEQYF.

This chain connects TRBV4-2 to TRBJ1-5; a weak D match, TRBD1 (5 bases). Per germline, CDR1 LGHNA and CDR2 YNFKEQ. The CDR3 consists of 15 residues. Trimming took off 2 bases at V and 0 bases at J, with 8 bases between the two ends. The CDR3, as DNA: TGTGCCAGCAGCCAATCTACAGGTAGCAATCAGCCCCAGCATTTT. Amino acids: CASSQSTGSNQPQHF.

For this clone: The junction differs from germline at one of its ends, possibly a read error. The rearrangement joins TRBV28 to TRBJ1-2, with D uncertain. Looked up from germline, CDR1 is MDHEN and CDR2 is SYDVKM. This CDR3 is 14 amino acids long. The CDR3 DNA sequence: TGTACCAGCAGTTTAAGTAGATCTAACTATGGCTACACCTTC. Translating it yields CTSSLSRSNYGYTF.

This clone was detected a few times. The chain carries TRBV19 and TRBJ1-2, with TRBD1 matching over 10 bases. Trimming removed 7 bases from V and 8 bases from J; junction bases left unmatched: 10. The CDR3 extends over 14 amino acids. Germline assignment: CDR1 LNHDA and CDR2 SQIVND (reference sequence). CDR3 in amino acids: CASTDPDRGAGYTF. The DNA for the CDR3 is TGTGCCAGTACCGACCCGGACAGGGGGGCAGGCTACACCTTC.

This clone was counted only a few times. V and J are TRBV5-1 and TRBJ2-1; 9 bases are shared with TRBD1. CDR3 length equals 15 residues. CDR1 SGHRS and CDR2 YFSETQ come from the germline V gene. V trimming: 0 bases; J trimming: 8 bases; junction bases outside the gene matches: 6. CDR3 loop: CASSLGTGVWDEQFF. CDR3 in DNA: TGCGCCAGCAGCTTGGGGACAGGGGTTTGGGATGAGCAGTTCTTC.

The chain recombines TRBV6-1 with TRBJ2-1; 8 nucleotides line up with TRBD2. Germline lookup yields CDR1 MNHNS and CDR2 SASEGT. The ends lost 2 bases at V and 4 bases at J; junction bases unmatched: 7. The CDR3 is 16 residues long. The CDR3 region has the DNA TGTGCCAGCAGTGAACGGGGCGGGGGGCGATACAATGAGCAGTTCTTC. Its protein product is CASSERGGGRYNEQFF.

CDR3 residues: CASRTGGAGNTIYF. The DNA for the CDR3 is TGCGCCAGCAGGACAGGGGGCGCTGGAAACACCATATATTTT. V is TRBV10-2 and J is TRBJ1-3; 10 positions agree with TRBD1. With 6 bases clipped from V and 2 bases from J, the junction kept 1 base outside the gene matches. Germline assignment: CDR1 WSHSY and CDR2 SAAADI. The CDR3 extends over 14 amino acids.